These 26 T cell receptor beta chains were sequenced from one sample in a study of spatial heterogeneity in lung cancer. The antigens these receptors bind are not known. TCRdb reprocessed the 5' RACE reads via MiXCR and lists one record per CDR3 protein. Of 450 to 600 distinct CDR3 sequences listed, 38% were seen once; the top ten hold about 30%. General study points: For expanded intratumoral alpha and beta TCRs, counts tracked tumor mutation counts.

The time point: sample taken at primary tumor resection. The source was lung tumor tissue, collected at surgery. These receptors all come from a male donor with early-stage non-small cell lung cancer.

The V and J genes are TRBV7-2 and TRBJ2-5; D is perhaps TRBD1 or TRBD2 (5 bases each). V lost 8 bases and J 5 bases, leaving 18 bases between the germline ends. The V gene's germline CDR1 is SGHTA and CDR2 FQGNSA. CDR3 size: 14 residues. The CDR3 DNA is TGTGCCAGCCGACGAGGGGTATTGGGTGAGACCCAGTACTTC. As protein: CASRRGVLGETQYF.

This clonotype showed up just a few times. V is TRBV3-1 and J is TRBJ1-5; D is uncertain. Trimming pared 2 bases from V and 6 bases from J, leaving 8 bases between. Germline values: CDR1 LGHDT, CDR2 YNNKEL (reference sequence). The CDR3 spans 13 residues. As DNA, the CDR3 is TGTGCCAGCAGCCAACAGTCAGGTCAGCCCCAGCATTTT. It codes for CASSQQSGQPQHF.

This clonotype rates as large. The CDR3 nucleotides are TGCGCCAGCAGCCAAGATCGGGAGTCCATCACCTTC. Protein product: CASSQDRESITF. The chain combines TRBV4-1 with TRBJ1-2, with D hard to call. The V gene's germline CDR1 is MGHRA and CDR2 YSYEKL. This CDR3 is built from 12 residues. Between the trimmed V and J ends, which lost 0 bases and 13 bases, there was a span of 12 bases.

The V and J genes are TRBV30 and TRBJ2-7; 7 nucleotides line up with TRBD1. With V trimmed by 7 bases and J by 11 bases, 8 bases remained unmatched. This CDR3 is 10 amino acids long. The germline gives CDR1 GTSNPN, CDR2 SVGIG (reference sequence). The CDR3 nucleotides are TGTGCCTCTAGGGGGCCCAGGGAGTACTTC. Its translation is CASRGPREYF.

J is TRBJ1-2 and V is TRBV10-3; D gene uncertain. V lost 4 bases and J 8 bases, leaving 11 bases between the germline ends. Germline CDR1 ENHRY, CDR2 SYGVKD. This CDR3 is 12 amino acids long. The CDR3 region is CAISAAGGGYTF. The CDR3 DNA sequence: TGTGCCATCAGTGCGGCAGGAGGGGGCTACACCTTC.

By sample share, this clonotype is hyperexpanded. V and J are TRBV11-1 and TRBJ2-1, with unresolved D. The CDR3 spans 15 residues. The germline V gene encodes CDR1 SGHAT and CDR2 FQDESV (reference sequence). Trimming cost V 0 bases and J 7 bases, with 13 bases left between them. CDR3 sequence: CASSLALSLLNEQFF. The CDR3 bases are TGTGCCAGCAGCTTAGCGCTAAGCCTTTTAAATGAGCAGTTCTTC. Combining the CDR3 with reference TRBV11-1 and TRBJ2-1 gives the whole variable domain EAEVAQSPRYKITEKSQAVAFWCDPISGHATLYWYRQILGQGPELLVQFQDESVVDDSQLPKDRFSAERLKGVDSTLKIQPAELGDSAMYLCASSLALSLLNEQFFGPGTRLTVL.

This clonotype qualifies as large. J is TRBJ2-7 and V is TRBV2; the D gene could be TRBD1 or TRBD2 (5 bases each). V shed 8 bases and J shed 5 bases, with 25 bases lying between them. This CDR3 has 16 amino acids. Germline-derived CDR1 and CDR2 are SNHLY and FYNNEI. In DNA form, the CDR3 reads TGTGCCAGCCCCGGGGACCACCGCCTCGGGACGGACGAGCAGTACGTC. Translated: CASPGDHRLGTDEQYV.

This clonotype is large (0.1 to 1%). J is TRBJ2-2 and V is TRBV20-1; a weak D match, TRBD1 (5 bases). CDR3 size: 13 residues. Trimming took off 1 base at V and 8 bases at J, with 11 bases between the two ends. CDR1 is DFQATT, CDR2 SNEGSKA, per germline (reference sequence). The CDR3 DNA follows: TGCAGTGCTAGAGCCCAGGGCCCTGGGGAGCTGTTTTTT. Translated: CSARAQGPGELFF.

This clonotype counts as hyperexpanded. The J gene is TRBJ2-2, the V gene TRBV28; D is unresolved. The CDR3 is 16 residues long. CDR1 and CDR2 (germline): MDHEN, SYDVKM. V was cut by 8 bases and J by 4 bases, with 20 bases left in between. This CDR3 is CASFSTRNTFTGELFF. The CDR3 DNA sequence: TGTGCCAGCTTCTCGACCCGGAACACCTTCACCGGGGAGCTGTTTTTT.

V usage is TRBV9 and J usage is TRBJ1-2; D not certain. The CDR3 spans 12 residues. Trimming took 0 bases from V and 4 from J, leaving 4 bases between them. Germline CDR1 SGDLS, CDR2 YYNGEE. CDR3 loop: CASSVAAYGYTF. CDR3 DNA sequence: TGTGCCAGCAGCGTAGCTGCCTATGGCTACACCTTC.

This sequence joins TRBV5-1 and TRBJ1-2; TRBD1 agrees at 8 bases. V lost 1 base, J lost 0 bases, and 14 bases stayed unmatched. Germline V gene sequence: CDR1 SGHRS, CDR2 YFSETQ. CDR3 length equals 19 residues. The CDR3 region is CASSLFQGANRATNYGYTF. The CDR3 DNA follows: TGCGCCAGCAGCTTGTTCCAGGGGGCAAACCGAGCTACTAACTATGGCTACACCTTC. Full variable domain (rest looked up from reference TRBV5-1 and TRBJ1-2): KAGVTQTPRYLIKTRGQQVTLSCSPISGHRSVSWYQQTPGQGLQFLFEYFSETQRNKGNFPGRFSGRQFSNSRSEMNVSTLELGDSALYLCASSLFQGANRATNYGYTFGSGTRLTVV.

By its share, this clonotype is large (0.1 to 1%). The J gene is TRBJ2-6, the V gene TRBV6-2 or TRBV6-3; perhaps D is TRBD1 or TRBD2 (5 bases each). The CDR3 consists of 15 residues. The V end was cut by 6 bases, the J end by 2 bases, with 11 bases between. CDR1 and CDR2 (germline): MNHEY, SVGEGT. The DNA for the CDR3 is TGTGCCAGCAGGATTCGAGGGGCTGGGGCCAACGTCCTGACTTTC. Protein: CASRIRGAGANVLTF.

This clonotype is a singleton in its sample. The V call is TRBV7-9, the J call TRBJ2-7; 11 positions match TRBD2. Germline V gives CDR1 SEHNR, CDR2 FQNEAQ (reference sequence). This CDR3 is 15 amino acids long. Trimming at V came to 4 bases and at J to 3 bases, leaving 5 bases not matched to a gene. The CDR3 bases are TGTGCCAGCAGCTCCCTAGCGGGGGGACTCTACGAGCAGTACTTC. This translates into CASSSLAGGLYEQYF.

This clonotype has more than one count but fewer than ten. This chain connects TRBV20-1 to TRBJ2-5, with 10 bases lining up with TRBD2. This CDR3 comprises 14 residues. V lost 3 bases to trimming and J lost 2 bases; unmatched junction nucleotides: 3. CDR1 and CDR2 from the germline V gene are DFQATT and SNEGSKA (reference sequence). CDR3 sequence reads: CSASPAGGQETQYF. CDR3 DNA: TGCAGTGCTAGTCCAGCGGGGGGGCAAGAGACCCAGTACTTC.

By frequency in the sample, this clonotype is large. The gene calls are TRBV6-6 and TRBJ2-5; D tentatively fits TRBD1 or TRBD2 (5 bases each). The germline V gene has CDR1 MNHNY and CDR2 SVGAGI (reference sequence). V gave up 6 bases and J gave up 3 bases, with 17 bases separating them. The CDR3 is 15 amino acids. CDR3 sequence: CASSNPGRLEETQYF. The CDR3 coding sequence is TGTGCCAGCAGCAACCCGGGACGGTTAGAAGAGACCCAGTACTTC.

This chain joins TRBV20-1 and TRBJ2-7; maybe TRBD2 (6 bases). The CDR3 totals 13 residues. Trimming cost V 5 bases and J 2 bases, with 13 bases left between them. The germline V gene has CDR1 DFQATT and CDR2 SNEGSKA (reference sequence). CDR3 in amino acids: CSAWDSLAYEQYF. The CDR3 DNA reads as TGCAGTGCTTGGGACTCCCTGGCCTACGAGCAGTACTTC.

The chain links TRBV6-4 to TRBJ2-5; D is unclear. With 2 bases removed from V and 7 bases from J, the gap between germline ends came to 5 bases. The CDR3 length is 11 residues. Germline loops: CDR1 MRHNA, CDR2 SNTAGT. The CDR3 region has the DNA TGTGCCAGCAGTGACGGTGGGACCCAGTACTTC. It translates to CASSDGGTQYF.

This clonotype is deemed large. J is TRBJ1-6 and V is TRBV28, with D tentatively TRBD1 (6 bases). The V gene lost 4 bases and the J gene lost 4 bases, with 8 bases spanning the gap. In germline, CDR1 is MDHEN, CDR2 SYDVKM. The CDR3 consists of 14 residues. The CDR3 protein is CASSSGQYNSPLHF. DNA for the CDR3: TGTGCCAGCAGTTCGGGACAATATAATTCACCCCTCCACTTT. Filled out from reference TRBV28 and TRBJ1-6, the complete variable domain reads DVKVTQSSRYLVKRTGEKVFLECVQDMDHENMFWYRQDPGLGLRLIYFSYDVKMKEKGDIPEGYSVSREKKERFSLILESASTNQTSMYLCASSSGQYNSPLHFGNGTRLTVT.

This chain joins TRBV7-2 and TRBJ1-5; no clear D. Deletions cut 1 base from V and 9 bases from J, with 16 bases between. Germline V lookup: CDR1 SGHTA, CDR2 FQGNSA. This CDR3 has 15 residues. The CDR3 region has the DNA TGTGCCAGCAGCTTAGGACCAAGCGACGGTCGGCCCCAGCATTTT. Translated: CASSLGPSDGRPQHF.

The chain employs TRBV4-2 and TRBJ2-5, with 12 bases aligning to TRBD2. V dropped 1 base and J dropped 6; count of bases not matched to a gene: 6. CDR3 size: 16 residues. The V gene's germline CDR1 is LGHNA and CDR2 YNFKEQ. CDR3 sequence (DNA): TGTGCCAGCAGCCAAGGTCTAGCGGGGGGGCCCAAGACCCAGTACTTC. This translates into CASSQGLAGGPKTQYF.

This clonotype was counted only a few times. The genes are TRBV7-2 and TRBJ2-5, with D perhaps TRBD2 (6 bases). CDR1 is SGHTA and CDR2 is FQGNSA in the germline V gene. The CDR3 totals 14 residues. V was cut by 1 base and J by 4 bases, with 10 bases left in between. This CDR3 is CASSLGGVRETQYF. Here the CDR3 DNA reads TGTGCCAGCAGCTTAGGCGGGGTACGAGAGACCCAGTACTTC.

This clonotype was detected only a few times. This chain connects TRBV29-1 to TRBJ2-2; D unclear. Trimming removed 4 bases from V and 4 bases from J, with 7 bases in between. CDR3 length: 12 amino acids. Germline V lookup: CDR1 SQVTM, CDR2 ANQGSEA. CDR3: CSVGGGTGELFF. The CDR3 bases are TGCAGCGTTGGGGGTGGCACCGGGGAGCTGTTTTTT.

This clonotype was counted only a few times. V usage is TRBV5-1 and J usage is TRBJ2-1; 7 bases fit TRBD2. CDR1 is SGHRS, CDR2 YFSETQ, per germline. There are 15 residues in the CDR3. V was clipped by 4 bases and J by 5 bases; unmatched bases: 9. The CDR3 DNA sequence: TGCGCCAGCAGCCGGGCTAGCGGAAGAAACAATGAGCAGTTCTTC. It codes for CASSRASGRNNEQFF.

CDR3 protein: CSARQGGVNTEAFF. CDR3 bases: TGCAGCGCGAGACAGGGTGGGGTGAACACTGAAGCTTTCTTT. This chain joins TRBV29-1 and TRBJ1-1, with 7 bases that match TRBD1. The J segment lost 0 bases and the V segment lost 7 bases, leaving 8 bases of the junction unmatched. The length of the CDR3 is 14 residues. Per the germline V gene, CDR1 is SQVTM and CDR2 is ANQGSEA.

By its share, this clonotype is large. As DNA, the CDR3 is TGTGCCAGCAGCTTAGGTTTAGGGAGCTCCTACGAGCAGTACTTC. As protein: CASSLGLGSSYEQYF. The V gene is TRBV7-2, the J gene TRBJ2-7, with a possible D match to TRBD2 (5 bases). Per the germline V gene, CDR1 is SGHTA and CDR2 is FQGNSA. This CDR3 region has 15 residues. With 1 base removed from V and 0 bases from J, the gap between germline ends came to 10 bases.

This clonotype was seen a handful of times. The genes are TRBV28 and TRBJ2-5, with 11 bases fitting TRBD1. The CDR3 spans 15 residues. Germline loops: CDR1 MDHEN, CDR2 SYDVKM. Losses at the gene ends were 8 bases for V and 6 bases for J; bases not matched to a gene: 11. The CDR3 nucleotides are TGTGCCAGCCGTTGGAGGACAGGGGGCGAGAAGACCCAGTACTTC. This encodes CASRWRTGGEKTQYF.